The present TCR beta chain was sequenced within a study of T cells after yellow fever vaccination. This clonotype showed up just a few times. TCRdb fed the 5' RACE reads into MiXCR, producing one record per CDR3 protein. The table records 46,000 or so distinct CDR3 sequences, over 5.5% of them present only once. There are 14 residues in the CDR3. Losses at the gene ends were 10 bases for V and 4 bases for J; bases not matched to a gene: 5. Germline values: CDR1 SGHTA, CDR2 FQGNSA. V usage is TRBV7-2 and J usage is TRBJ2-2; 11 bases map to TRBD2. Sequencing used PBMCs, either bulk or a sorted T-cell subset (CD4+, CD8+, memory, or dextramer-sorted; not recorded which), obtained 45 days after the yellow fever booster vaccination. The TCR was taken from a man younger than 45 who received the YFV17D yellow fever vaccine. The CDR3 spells CAMETSGATGELFF. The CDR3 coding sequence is TGTGCCATGGAGACTAGCGGGGCCACCGGGGAGCTGTTTTTT. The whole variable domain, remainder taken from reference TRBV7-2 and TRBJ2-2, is GAGVSQSPSNKVTEKGKDVELRCDPISGHTALYWYRQSLGQGLEFLIYFQGNSAPDKSGLPSDRFSAERTGGSVSTLTIQRTQQEDSAVYLCAMETSGATGELFFGEGSRLTVL.